Detailed here is one T cell receptor (beta chain). This clone was seen a few times. A single base separates this from a much larger clone, so it may be a read error. Taken from the germline V gene, the CDR1 and CDR2 loops are LGHNA and YNFKEQ. Here V drops 4 bases and J drops 4 bases, and the junction holds 8 bases not matched to any gene. The CDR3 runs 16 residues from the cysteine to the phenylalanine. Only the CDR3 portion is preserved as DNA: 48 bases, with reading frame beginning at the first base. The data were taken from a study of graft-versus-host responses after intestinal transplantation (dated by TCRdb to about 2021). Turning to the overall study: The transplants that recipients received were multivisceral, liver-intestinal, or isolated intestinal. After intestinal transplantation, graft-versus-host and host-versus-graft alloreactive T cell clones in the graft, circulation and bone marrow were tracked using bulk TCR-beta CDR3 sequencing. The cohort enrolled about two dozen intestinal transplant recipients, one of whom was a retransplant, and a few patients without pretransplant specimens were excluded. Every recipient was given anti-thymocyte globulin induction, then maintenance tacrolimus and steroids for approximately 3 years. To identify alloreactive clones, pre-transplant mixed lymphocyte reaction products were sequenced and then compared with unstimulated pre-transplant donor and recipient T cells. A peak of at least 4% donor T cells among recipient peripheral blood mononuclear cells was the definition used for donor T cell macrochimerism. Instead of going to the commercial service, samples from a few later patients were sequenced in-house on an Illumina MiSeq and processed with MiXCR. Overall results and qualifications from the work: GvH clones were found in recipient bone marrow, and some of the GvH clones appeared earlier in ileal mucosa or blood, which is consistent with an intestinal mucosal origin. In the allografts of patients with donor T cell macrochimerism, GvH to HvG T cell clonal ratios were high. The relatively low number and heterogeneity of intestinal transplant patients limited the conclusions. Peak levels of circulating GvH clones were associated with declines in HvG clones early after transplant.

The library was prepared using the immunoSEQ multiplex PCR assay. For most patients, genomic DNA was isolated with the Qiagen DNeasy Blood and Tissue Kit and shipped frozen to Adaptive Biotechnologies for TCR sequencing. For most patients, high-throughput TCR-beta CDR3 sequencing of genomic DNA was performed by Adaptive Biotechnologies. In the original analysis: Adaptive's ImmunoSEQ software was the source of the TCR sequencing data for 15 to 20 patients, while a few other patients were processed with MiXCR and VDJtools. CD4 versus CD8 sorting errors were corrected by removing sequences found in both subsets at a frequency ratio below 5:1. Because the origin of CDR3 nucleotide sequences shared between donor and recipient could not be assigned, those sequences were removed. At least 2-fold expansion over unstimulated cells and a minimum CFSE-low frequency of 0.002% (template counts) or 0.001% (read counts) were required for clones to be classified as alloreactive. Clones were considered mappable if detected in sequenced pre-transplant spleen, lymph node, or MLR CFSE-low populations of the donor or recipient. The cumulative frequency of alloreactive clones was calculated as a percentage of all sequences, weighted by copy number. The immuneACCESS repertoire file appears here via TCRdb, limited to in-frame rearrangements. These files lack a portion of the clones; in checked studies, under half of the deficit traces to unresolved V genes, and the cause of the others is not known. V and J calls and clone size follow that table, whereas D and trimming were derived from the DNA. This sample has about 2,200 clones in its table, and 30% to 40% of those were observed once. The ten largest clones add up to under 35% of the sample.

The sample's time point, from its label and the paper: cells obtained before transplantation from donor or recipient. In mixed lymphocyte reactions, some 200,000 CFSE-labeled pre-transplant responders were plated with some 200,000 irradiated violet-dye-labeled stimulators and cultured for 6 days. Proliferating CD3+CD4+CFSE-low and CD3+CD8+CFSE-low responder cells were FACS-sorted on a BD Influx sorter after the mixed lymphocyte reaction. Here the sequenced sample was alloreactive CD8+ T cells from a mixed lymphocyte reaction culture, taken before transplantation. Interpreted using the paper, the cell subset or site label stands for: CFSE-low proliferating T cells sorted from roughly 6-day pre-transplant mixed lymphocyte reaction (GvH or HvG direction). The chain is assembled from TRBV4-2 and TRBJ1-2, and 11 junctional nucleotides match TRBD1. The receptor comes from a human patient who was an organ donor for intestinal transplantation. CDR3 protein: CASSPPGTGGTYGYTF. The DNA sequence is TGTGCCAGCAGCCCCCCCGGGACAGGGGGGACCTATGGCTACACCTTC.